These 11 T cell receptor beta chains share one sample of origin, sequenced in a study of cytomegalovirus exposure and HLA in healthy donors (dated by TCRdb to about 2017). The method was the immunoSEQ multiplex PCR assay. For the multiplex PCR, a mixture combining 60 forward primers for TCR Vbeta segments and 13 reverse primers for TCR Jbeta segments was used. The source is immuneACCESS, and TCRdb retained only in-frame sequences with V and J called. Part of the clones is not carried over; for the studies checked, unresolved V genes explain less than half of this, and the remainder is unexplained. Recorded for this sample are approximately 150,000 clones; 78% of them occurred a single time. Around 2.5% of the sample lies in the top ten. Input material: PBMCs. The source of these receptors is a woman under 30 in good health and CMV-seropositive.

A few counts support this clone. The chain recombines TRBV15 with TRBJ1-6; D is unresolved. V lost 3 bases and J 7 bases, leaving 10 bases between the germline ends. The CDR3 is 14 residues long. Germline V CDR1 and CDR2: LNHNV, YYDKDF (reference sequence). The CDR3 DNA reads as TGTGCCACCAGCAGTCAGACATCAAATTCACCCCTCCACTTT. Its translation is CATSSQTSNSPLHF.

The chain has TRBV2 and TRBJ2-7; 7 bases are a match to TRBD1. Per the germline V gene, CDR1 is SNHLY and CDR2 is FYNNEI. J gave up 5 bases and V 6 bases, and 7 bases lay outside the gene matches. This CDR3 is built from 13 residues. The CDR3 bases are TGTGCCAGCAGGCACAGGGGTATCGACGAGCAGTACTTC. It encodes CASRHRGIDEQYF.

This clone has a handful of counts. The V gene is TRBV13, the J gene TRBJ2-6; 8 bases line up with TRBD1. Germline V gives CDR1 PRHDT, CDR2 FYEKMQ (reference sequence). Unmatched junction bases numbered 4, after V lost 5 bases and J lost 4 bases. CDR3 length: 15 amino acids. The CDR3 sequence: CASSQRTGGANVLTF. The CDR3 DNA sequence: TGTGCCAGCAGCCAACGGACAGGGGGGGCCAACGTCCTGACTTTC.

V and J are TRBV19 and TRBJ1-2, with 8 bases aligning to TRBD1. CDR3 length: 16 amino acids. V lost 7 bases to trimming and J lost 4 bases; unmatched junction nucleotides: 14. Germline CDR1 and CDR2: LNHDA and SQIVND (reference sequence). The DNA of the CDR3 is TGTGCCAGTACGCGTGGGGGACTGACAGGGGCCTATGGCTACACCTTC. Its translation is CASTRGGLTGAYGYTF.

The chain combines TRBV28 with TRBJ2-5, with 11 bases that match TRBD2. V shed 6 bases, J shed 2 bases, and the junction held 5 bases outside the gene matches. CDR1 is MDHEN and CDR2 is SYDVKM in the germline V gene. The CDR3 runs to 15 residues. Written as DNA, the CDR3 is TGTGCCAGCAGCTCCCGACTAGCGGGGCAAGAGACCCAGTACTTC. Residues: CASSSRLAGQETQYF.

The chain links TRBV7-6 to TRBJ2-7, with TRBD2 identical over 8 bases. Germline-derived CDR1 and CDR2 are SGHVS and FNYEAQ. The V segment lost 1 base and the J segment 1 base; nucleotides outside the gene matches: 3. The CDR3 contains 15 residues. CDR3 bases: TGTGCCAGCAGCTTAGTTGCGGGGGGTTCCTACGAGCAGTACTTC. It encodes CASSLVAGGSYEQYF.

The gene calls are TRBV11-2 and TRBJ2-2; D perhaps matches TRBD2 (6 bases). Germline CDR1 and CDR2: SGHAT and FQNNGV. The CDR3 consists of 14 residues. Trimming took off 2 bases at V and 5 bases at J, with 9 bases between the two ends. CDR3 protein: CASSLIGTTGELFF. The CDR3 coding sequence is TGTGCCAGCAGCTTAATCGGGACTACCGGGGAGCTGTTTTTT. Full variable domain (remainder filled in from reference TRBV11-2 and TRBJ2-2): EAGVAQSPRYKIIEKRQSVAFWCNPISGHATLYWYQQILGQGPKLLIQFQNNGVVDDSQLPKDRFSAERLKGVDSTLKIQPAKLEDSAVYLCASSLIGTTGELFFGEGSRLTVL.

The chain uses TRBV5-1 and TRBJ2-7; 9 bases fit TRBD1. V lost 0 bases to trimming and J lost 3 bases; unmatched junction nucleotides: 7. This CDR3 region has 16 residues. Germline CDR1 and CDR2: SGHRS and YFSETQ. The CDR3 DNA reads TGCGCCAGCAGCTTGGCGCCGGGACAGGGTTACTACGAGCAGTACTTC. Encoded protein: CASSLAPGQGYYEQYF.

CDR3 protein: CASSLGRGQGSSPLHF. In DNA, the CDR3 is TGTGCCAGCAGCTTAGGCCGGGGACAGGGTTCTTCACCCCTCCACTTT. This chain links TRBV13 with TRBJ1-6; 9 positions agree with TRBD1. CDR1 PRHDT and CDR2 FYEKMQ come from the germline V gene (reference sequence). The CDR3 totals 16 residues. The V and J ends lost 0 bases and 9 bases, in that order; junction bases with no gene match: 6.

The CDR3 here is CASSIAAGVRNQPQHF. CDR3 nucleotides: TGTGCCAGTAGTATAGCAGCCGGGGTGCGCAATCAGCCCCAGCATTTT. This chain links TRBV19 with TRBJ1-5; D remains ambiguous. Trimming left V 1 base short and J 2 bases short, with 12 bases between. CDR1 and CDR2 (germline): LNHDA, SQIVND (reference sequence). The CDR3 sequence is 16 residues long.

The DNA for the CDR3 is TGCGCCAGCAGCTCGGGTCTAATCAAAGAGACCCAGTACTTC. Protein product: CASSSGLIKETQYF. This chain links TRBV5-1 with TRBJ2-5; D call uncertain. V was cut by 3 bases and J by 3 bases, with 12 bases left in between. Per germline, CDR1 SGHRS and CDR2 YFSETQ. This CDR3 region has 14 residues. The full variable domain, with the rest looked up from reference TRBV5-1 and TRBJ2-5, is KAGVTQTPRYLIKTRGQQVTLSCSPISGHRSVSWYQQTPGQGLQFLFEYFSETQRNKGNFPGRFSGRQFSNSRSEMNVSTLELGDSALYLCASSSGLIKETQYFGPGTRLLVL.